This TCR beta chain was retrieved from a study of blood T cells in healthy people across ages. CDR3 size: 12 residues. The germline CDR1 and CDR2 sequences are DFQATT and SNEGSKA (reference sequence). The use of a sample-barcoded 5' primer and a J-beta primer mix characterized a second PCR of roughly 6 to 11 cycles. Each cDNA was tagged by a template-switch adaptor containing 12 random nucleotides. A single record per CDR3 protein comes from TCRdb applying MiXCR to the 5' RACE reads. The repertoire holds fewer than 800,000 distinct CDR3 sequences, with roughly 30% as singletons. PBMCs were isolated at a quantity of at least 6 million per sample. Study results and limitations: Unsorted PBMCs blocked a conclusive comparison of naive and antigen-experienced cells.

As to this clonotype: The antigen is not known.

Sequenced material: blood. This chain joins TRBV20-1 and TRBJ2-7; D uncertain. The J call may be wrong; the DNA end is better matched by TRBJ2-5. The clonotype comes from a woman of 80 years or more in good health. The CDR3 DNA reads TGCAGTGCTAGTCAAGTTGCGGAGACCCAGTACTTC. It translates to CSASQVAETQYF.